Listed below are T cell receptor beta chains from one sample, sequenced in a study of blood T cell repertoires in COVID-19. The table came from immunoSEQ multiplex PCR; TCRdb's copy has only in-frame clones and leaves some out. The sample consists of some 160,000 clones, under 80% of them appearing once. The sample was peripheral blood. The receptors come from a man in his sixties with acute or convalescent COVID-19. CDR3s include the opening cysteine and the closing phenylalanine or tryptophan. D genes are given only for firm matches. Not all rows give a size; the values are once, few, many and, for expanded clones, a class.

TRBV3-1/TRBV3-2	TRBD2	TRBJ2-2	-	TGTGCCAGCAGCCAAGCTAGCGGATACACCGGGGAGCTGTTTTTT	CASSQASGYTGELFF
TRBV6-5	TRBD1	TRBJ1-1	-	TGTGCCAGCAGCCAAGGGGGCAGGGCTGGAACTGAAGCTTTCTTT	CASSQGGRAGTEAFF
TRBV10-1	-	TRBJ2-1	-	TGCGCCAGCAGTGAGTCGGCGGCCAGGGTAGGGTCCTACAATGAGCAGTTCTTC	CASSESAARVGSYNEQFF
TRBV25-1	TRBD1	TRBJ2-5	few	TGTGCCAGCAGTCTTTCCTTCCCCGGGGACAGCCAAGAGACCCAGTACTTC	CASSLSFPGDSQETQYF
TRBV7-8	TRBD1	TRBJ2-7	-	TGTGCCAGCAGCCGGGACAGGGTAGGCGAGCAGTACTTC	CASSRDRVGEQYF
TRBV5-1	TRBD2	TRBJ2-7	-	TGCGCCAGCAGCTTGGGGGGGACTAGCGGAGTCTACGAGCAGTACTTC	CASSLGGTSGVYEQYF
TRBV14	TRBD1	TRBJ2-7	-	TGTGCCAGCAGCAGGACCGACAGGGGGACCTACGAGCAGTACTTC	CASSRTDRGTYEQYF
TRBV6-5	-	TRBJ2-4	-	TGTGCCAGCAGTTACGGAGGCGGAGGAGCCAAAAACATTCAGTACTTC	CASSYGGGGAKNIQYF
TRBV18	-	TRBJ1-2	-	TGTGCCAGCTCACCACCGGGTGCAGGGATCGTCTATGGCTACACCTTC	CASSPPGAGIVYGYTF
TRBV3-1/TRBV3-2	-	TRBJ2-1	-	TGTGCCAGCAGCCAATTTTTAAATGAGCAGTTCTTC	CASSQFLNEQFF
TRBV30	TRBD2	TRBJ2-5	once	TGTGCCTGGGGACGACTAGCTGGTGAGACCCAGTACTTC	CAWGRLAGETQYF
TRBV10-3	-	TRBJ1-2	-	TGTGCCATCAGTGAGTCTCATGGGACAATGGGCTACACCTTC	CAISESHGTMGYTF
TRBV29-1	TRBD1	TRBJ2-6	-	TGCAGCGTTTCGACAGGGAACTTCCCTGGGGCCAACGTCCTGACTTTC	CSVSTGNFPGANVLTF
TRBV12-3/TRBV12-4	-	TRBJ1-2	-	TGTGCCAGCAGTCCGGCGGGGGGCTATGGCTACACCTTC	CASSPAGGYGYTF
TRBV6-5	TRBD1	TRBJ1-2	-	TGTGCCGGACAGGGCTCCGGCTATGGCTACACCTTC	CAGQGSGYGYTF
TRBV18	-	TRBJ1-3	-	TGTGCCAGCTCACCCCACAGGGATGGCTCTGGAAACACCATATATTTT	CASSPHRDGSGNTIYF
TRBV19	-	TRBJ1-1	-	TGTGCCAGCCGTGGACAGACCGGGGCCCACGGTGAAGCTTTCTTT	CASRGQTGAHGEAFF
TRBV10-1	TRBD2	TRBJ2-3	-	TGCGCCAGCAGTGAATCTAGCGGGAGTTTAGATACGCAGTATTTT	CASSESSGSLDTQYF
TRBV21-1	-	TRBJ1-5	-	TGTGCCAGCAGCAGACTTCCGGGACAGGCGAGCAATCAGCCCCAGCATTTT	CASSRLPGQASNQPQHF
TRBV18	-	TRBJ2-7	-	TGTGCCAGCTCACCAACCGCCGTGGACGGGAACGAGCAGTACTTC	CASSPTAVDGNEQYF
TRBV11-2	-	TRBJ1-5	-	TGTGCCAGCAGCTTAGGGGCGAGCAATCAGCCCCAGCATTTT	CASSLGASNQPQHF
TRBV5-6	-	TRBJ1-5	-	TGTGCCAGCAGCACCTTACTGGACAGCGGCAATCAGCCCCAGCATTTT	CASSTLLDSGNQPQHF
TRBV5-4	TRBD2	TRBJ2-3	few	TGTGCCAGCAGCTTGGGAGGACTAGCGGGAGGAAGGGGGACGCAGTATTTT	CASSLGGLAGGRGTQYF
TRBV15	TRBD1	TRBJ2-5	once	TGTGCCACCAGCAGAGACAGGGGGCAAGAGACCCAGTACTTC	CATSRDRGQETQYF
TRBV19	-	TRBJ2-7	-	TGTGCCAGTAGTGCCTCAGGGGCCTACGAGCAGTACTTC	CASSASGAYEQYF
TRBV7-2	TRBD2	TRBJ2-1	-	TGTGCCAGCAGCCTCAGGACTAGCGGGGCCTACAATGAGCAGTTCTTC	CASSLRTSGAYNEQFF
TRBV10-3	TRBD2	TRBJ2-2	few	TGTGCCATCAGCAAGAGGACGGAACTAGCGGGAGGCGGTACCGGGGAGCTGTTTTTT	CAISKRTELAGGGTGELFF
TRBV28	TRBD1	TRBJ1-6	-	TGTGCCAGCACCCTCGGACAGGGCGGTTCACCCCTCCACTTT	CASTLGQGGSPLHF
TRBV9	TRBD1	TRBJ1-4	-	TGTGCCAGCAGCGTAGACAGGGGAAGGGAAAAACTGTTTTTT	CASSVDRGREKLFF
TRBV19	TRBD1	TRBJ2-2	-	TGTGCCAGTAGAACTCCGGGACAGGGGGCCGGGGAGCTGTTTTTT	CASRTPGQGAGELFF
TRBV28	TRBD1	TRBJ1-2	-	TGTGCCAGCAGTTTAGAGGGGGCCTATGGCTACACCTTC	CASSLEGAYGYTF
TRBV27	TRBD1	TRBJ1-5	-	TGTGCCAGCAGGCTACAGGGGACCGCTCAGCCCCAGCATTTT	CASRLQGTAQPQHF
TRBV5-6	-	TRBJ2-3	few	TGTGCCAGCAGTGAGAAGTTGGAGAGCACAGATACGCAGTATTTT	CASSEKLESTDTQYF
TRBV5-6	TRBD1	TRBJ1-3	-	TGTGCCAGCAGCTTGCCGGGACAGGGGTCCACCATATATTTT	CASSLPGQGSTIYF
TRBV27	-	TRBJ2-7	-	TGTGCCAGCAGTCCGAACTCAGGGGACGAGCAGTACTTC	CASSPNSGDEQYF
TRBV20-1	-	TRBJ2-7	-	TGCAGTGCTAGCAGGGGCGACGAGCAGTACTTC	CSASRGDEQYF
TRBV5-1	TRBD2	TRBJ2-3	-	TGCGCCAGCAGCTTGGGGTCTAGCGGGAGGGCCACAGATACGCAGTATTTT	CASSLGSSGRATDTQYF
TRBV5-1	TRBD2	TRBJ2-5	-	TGCGCCAGCAGCTGGGGGACTAGCGGGAGCCCTCAAGAGACCCAGTACTTC	CASSWGTSGSPQETQYF
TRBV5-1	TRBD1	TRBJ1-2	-	TGCGCCAGCAGCTTCGGGACAGGAGGAGGCTATGGCTACACCTTC	CASSFGTGGGYGYTF
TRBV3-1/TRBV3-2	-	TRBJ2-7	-	TGTGCCAGCAGACTCGCGGGGGAGCAGTACTTC	CASRLAGEQYF
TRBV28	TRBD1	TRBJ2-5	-	TGTGCCAGCAGTTTATTGCAGGGGGCAGAGACCCAGTACTTC	CASSLLQGAETQYF
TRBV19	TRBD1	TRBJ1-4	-	TGTGCCAGTTCGGGACAGGCGGGAAAACTGTTTTTT	CASSGQAGKLFF
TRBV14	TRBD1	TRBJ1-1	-	TGTGCCAGCAGCCTTCCAACAGGGGGGACTGAAGCTTTCTTT	CASSLPTGGTEAFF
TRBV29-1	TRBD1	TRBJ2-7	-	TGCAGCGTTCGGACAGGCTCCTACGAGCAGTACTTC	CSVRTGSYEQYF
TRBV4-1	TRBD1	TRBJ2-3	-	TGCGCCAGCAGCCAGGGACAGGGGTTAGATACGCAGTATTTT	CASSQGQGLDTQYF
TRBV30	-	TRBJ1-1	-	TGTGCCTGGTCCCAAAAAGGCAGGGCGGTGGGCACTGAAGCTTTCTTT	CAWSQKGRAVGTEAFF
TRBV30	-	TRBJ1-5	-	TGTGCCTGGAGTCGGAGGGGAGGTGGCAATCAGCCCCAGCATTTT	CAWSRRGGGNQPQHF
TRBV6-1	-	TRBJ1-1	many	TGTGCCAGCAGTGATCGTAGGAACACTGAAGCTTTCTTT	CASSDRRNTEAFF
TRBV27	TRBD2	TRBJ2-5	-	TGTGCCAGCAGTAGGTCACTAGCGGAAGAGACCCAGTACTTC	CASSRSLAEETQYF
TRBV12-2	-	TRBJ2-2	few	TGTGCAAGTCGCTTGGATAGCGGGGTTCCCGGGGAGCTGTTTTTT	CASRLDSGVPGELFF
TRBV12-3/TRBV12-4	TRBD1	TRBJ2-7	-	TGTGCCAGCAGTGGACAGGAGGCCTACGAGCAGTACTTC	CASSGQEAYEQYF
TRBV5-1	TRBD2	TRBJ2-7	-	TGCGCCAGCAGCCCCCCCGGGACTAGGCGGAGGGAGCAGTACTTC	CASSPPGTRRREQYF
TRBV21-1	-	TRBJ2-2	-	TGTGCCAGCACCCCACCCCTACAGGGGGGCGCCGGGGAGCTGTTTTTT	CASTPPLQGGAGELFF
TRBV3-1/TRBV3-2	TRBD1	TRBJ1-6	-	TGTGCCAGCAGCCTAAGGAGGGGACAGGTTAATTCACCCCTCCACTTT	CASSLRRGQVNSPLHF
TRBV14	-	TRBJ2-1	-	TGTGCCAGCAGCCCGGACTCGTACAATGAGCAGTTCTTC	CASSPDSYNEQFF
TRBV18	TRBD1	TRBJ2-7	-	TGTGCCAGCGTGACGGACAGGGCATCCGAGCAGTACTTC	CASVTDRASEQYF
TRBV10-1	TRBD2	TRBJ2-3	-	TGCGCCAGCAGGCGGGAGTCGGGAGATACGCAGTATTTT	CASRRESGDTQYF
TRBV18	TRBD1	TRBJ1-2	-	TGTGCCAGCTCACCACCAACCGGGACAGGGCCCGTCTATGGCTACACCTTC	CASSPPTGTGPVYGYTF